This TCR beta chain was identified during a study of coeliac disease. Sequenced by immunoSEQ multiplex PCR; TCRdb stores in-frame clones only, minus some. Counted here are around 4,100 clones, approximately 54% occurring once; the ten biggest clones make up approximately 16%. Notes on this clone: The antigen is not known.

Germline V gives CDR1 PRHDT, CDR2 FYEKMQ (reference sequence). The V gene lost 5 bases and the J gene lost 6 bases, with 15 bases spanning the gap. The CDR3 has 14 amino acids. One frozen approximately 550,000-cell aliquot per fraction was sequenced. Study findings and constraints: Few TRB amino acid sequences were shared between samples; most were unique. Unbiased detection of gliadin-specific T cells was judged not feasible with this approach. Lamina propria and intraepithelial cell fractions may contain each other's cells.

The sequencing sample was made of intraepithelial lymphocytes from the gut. The chain employs TRBV13 and TRBJ2-3; D call uncertain. This TCR was recovered from a human donor with active celiac disease. The CDR3 DNA follows: TGTGCCAGCAGCCCGCCCTACGGGTTCGATACGCAGTATTTT. Protein product: CASSPPYGFDTQYF.